This T cell receptor (beta chain) was captured in a study of T cells in Graves' hyperthyroidism and ophthalmopathy. General study results and limits: For ophthalmopathy, model prediction preceded onset by a median roughly 6.3 months.

Germline assignment: CDR1 SGHVS and CDR2 FNYEAQ. The CDR3 consists of 17 residues. Comments on this clonotype: What it recognizes is unknown. Its ends do not fully match the called genes, so a read error is possible.

Amplification of TCR beta CDR3 regions was performed using RNA transcripts as template. Researchers ran a first-round RT-PCR on the TCR CDR3 using the HTBI primer set. TCRdb analysed the multiplex PCR reads with MiXCR anew, one entry per CDR3 protein. The data show hundreds of thousands of distinct CDR3 sequences, roughly 25% seen once. The source of this sequence is a man aged 50 or older with Graves' hyperthyroidism. This rearrangement joins TRBV7-6 to TRBJ2-7, with 13 bases aligning to TRBD2. The sequenced sample was blood. The CDR3 is CASSFGLAGEISCEQYF. The CDR3 bases are TGTGCCAGCAGCTTCGGACTAGCGGGAGAGATCTCCTGCGAGCAGTACTTC.